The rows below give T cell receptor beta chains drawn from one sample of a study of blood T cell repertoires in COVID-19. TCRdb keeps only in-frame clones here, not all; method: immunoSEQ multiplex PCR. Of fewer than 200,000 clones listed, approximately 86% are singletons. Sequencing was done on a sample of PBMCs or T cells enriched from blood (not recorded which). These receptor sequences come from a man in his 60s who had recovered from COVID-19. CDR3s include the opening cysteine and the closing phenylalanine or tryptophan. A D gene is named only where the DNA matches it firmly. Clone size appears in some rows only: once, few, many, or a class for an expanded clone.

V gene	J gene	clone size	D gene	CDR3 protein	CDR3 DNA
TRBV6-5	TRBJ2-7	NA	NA	CASSLRAGEQYF	TGTGCCAGCAGCCTCCGCGCAGGGGAGCAGTACTTC
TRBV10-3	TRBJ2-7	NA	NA	CAISELAVPLEQYF	TGTGCCATCAGTGAGTTAGCGGTTCCCCTCGAGCAGTACTTC
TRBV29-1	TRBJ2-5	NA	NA	CSVGAAGFETQYF	TGCAGCGTTGGGGCAGCTGGGTTTGAGACCCAGTACTTC
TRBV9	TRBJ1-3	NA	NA	CASSARTASGNTIYF	TGTGCCAGCAGCGCGCGGACTGCCTCGGGAAACACCATATATTTT
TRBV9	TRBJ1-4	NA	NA	CASSVLDRPHEKLFF	TGTGCCAGCAGCGTACTAGACAGACCACATGAAAAACTGTTTTTT
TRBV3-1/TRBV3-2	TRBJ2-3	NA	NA	CASSRSWRVGTDTQYF	TGTGCCAGCAGCCGGAGTTGGAGAGTTGGCACAGATACGCAGTATTTT
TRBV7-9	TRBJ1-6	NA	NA	CASSSDRGSPPLHF	TGTGCCAGCAGCTCGGATCGAGGGAGCCCACCCCTCCACTTT
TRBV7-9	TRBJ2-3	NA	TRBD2	CASSFALAGDSDTQYF	TGTGCCAGCAGCTTCGCGCTAGCGGGAGATTCAGATACGCAGTATTTT
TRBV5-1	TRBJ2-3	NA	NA	CASSMERAPDTQYF	TGCGCCAGCAGTATGGAGCGGGCCCCAGATACGCAGTATTTT
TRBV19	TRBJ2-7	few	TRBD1	CASSIRDSSIYEQYF	TGTGCCAGTAGTATCCGGGACAGCTCCATCTACGAGCAGTACTTC
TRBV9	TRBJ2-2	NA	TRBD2	CASSRGGFWDTGELFF	TGTGCCAGCAGCCGCGGGGGGTTTTGGGACACCGGGGAGCTGTTTTTT
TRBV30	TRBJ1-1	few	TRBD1	CAWSGDRGTEAFF	TGTGCCTGGAGTGGGGACAGGGGAACTGAAGCTTTCTTT
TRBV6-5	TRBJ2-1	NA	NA	CASSYSGVSEQFF	TGTGCCAGCAGTTACTCAGGGGTAAGCGAGCAGTTCTTC
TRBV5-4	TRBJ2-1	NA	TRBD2	CASSLGTSGANEQFF	TGTGCCAGCAGCTTAGGTACTAGCGGGGCTAATGAGCAGTTCTTC
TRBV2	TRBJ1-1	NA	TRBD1	CASMSRDRGRAFF	TGTGCCAGCATGTCCCGGGACAGGGGTAGGGCTTTCTTT
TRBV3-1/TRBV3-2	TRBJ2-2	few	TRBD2	CASSLGSSGRVRELFF	TGTGCCAGCAGCCTCGGCAGTAGCGGGAGGGTGCGGGAGCTGTTTTTT
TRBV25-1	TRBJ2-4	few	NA	CASSESGEVGMYIQYF	TGTGCCAGCAGTGAATCGGGGGAGGTCGGTATGTACATTCAGTACTTC
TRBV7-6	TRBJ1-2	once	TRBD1	CASSSRPSDRAVGYTF	TGTGCCAGCAGCTCGCGACCCTCCGACAGGGCGGTTGGCTACACCTTC
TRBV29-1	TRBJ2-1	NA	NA	CSVRGTNHEQFF	TGCAGCGTGCGGGGAACAAACCATGAGCAGTTCTTC
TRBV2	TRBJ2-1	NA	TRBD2	CASRRTSGSYNEQFF	TGTGCCAGCAGGCGAACTAGCGGGAGTTACAATGAGCAGTTCTTC
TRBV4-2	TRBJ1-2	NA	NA	CASSQALAIGGAGRNYGYTF	TGTGCCAGCAGCCAAGCCTTGGCGATAGGGGGGGCAGGGCGGAACTATGGCTACACCTTC
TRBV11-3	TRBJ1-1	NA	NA	CASSLAPGTEAFF	TGTGCCAGCAGCCTAGCCCCCGGGACAGAAGCTTTCTTT
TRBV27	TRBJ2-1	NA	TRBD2	CASSLAGVSYNEQFF	TGTGCCAGCAGTCTAGCGGGAGTATCATACAATGAGCAGTTCTTC
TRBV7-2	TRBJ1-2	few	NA	CASSLRSGDGYTF	TGTGCCAGCAGCTTAAGATCCGGGGATGGCTACACCTTC
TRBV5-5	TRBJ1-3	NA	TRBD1	CASSPTGATGNTIYF	TGTGCCAGCAGTCCGACAGGGGCCACTGGAAACACCATATATTTT
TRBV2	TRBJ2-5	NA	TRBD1	CASSLGIGTGSDF	TGTGCCAGCAGTTTAGGTATTGGGACAGGGTCCGACTTC
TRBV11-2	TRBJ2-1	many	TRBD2	CASSPQRGTHNEQFF	TGTGCCAGCAGCCCTCAGCGGGGGACCCACAATGAGCAGTTCTTC
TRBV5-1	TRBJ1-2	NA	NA	CASSLSPGPYGYTF	TGCGCCAGCAGCCTGAGTCCAGGCCCCTATGGCTACACCTTC
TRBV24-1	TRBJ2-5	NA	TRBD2	CATSDLAGGPQETQYF	TGTGCCACCAGTGATTTGGCGGGAGGGCCCCAGGAGACCCAGTACTTC
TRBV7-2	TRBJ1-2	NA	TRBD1	CASSLAGTASPNYGYTF	TGTGCCAGCAGCTTAGCGGGGACAGCCTCTCCTAACTATGGCTACACCTTC
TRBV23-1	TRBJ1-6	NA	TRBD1	CASKSGTGRSPLHF	TGCGCCAGCAAATCCGGGACAGGGAGATCACCCCTCCACTTT
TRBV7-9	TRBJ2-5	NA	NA	CASSLDTGWGTQYF	TGTGCCAGCAGCTTAGACACAGGGTGGGGGACCCAGTACTTC
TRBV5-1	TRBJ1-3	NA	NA	CASSWGENGNTIYF	TGCGCCAGCTCTTGGGGAGAGAATGGAAACACCATATATTTT
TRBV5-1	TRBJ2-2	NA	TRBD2	CASNLAGGTGELFF	TGCGCCAGCAACCTAGCGGGAGGGACCGGGGAGCTGTTTTTT
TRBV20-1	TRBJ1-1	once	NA	CGAGLNTEAFF	TGCGGGGCGGGGCTGAACACTGAAGCTTTCTTT
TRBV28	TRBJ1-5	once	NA	CASQAGDSNQPQHF	TGTGCCAGCCAGGCGGGGGATAGCAATCAGCCCCAGCATTTT
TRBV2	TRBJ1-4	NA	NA	CASSAVGGTNEKLFF	TGTGCCAGCAGTGCCGTTGGGGGGACTAATGAAAAACTGTTTTTT
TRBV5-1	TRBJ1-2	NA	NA	CASSLGNRVNYGYTF	TGCGCCAGCAGCTTGGGTAACAGGGTCAACTATGGCTACACCTTC
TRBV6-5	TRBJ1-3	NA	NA	CASSSFQGASGNTIYF	TGTGCCAGCAGTTCATTCCAGGGCGCCTCTGGAAACACCATATATTTT
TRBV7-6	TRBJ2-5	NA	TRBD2	CASSPGLAGREEQETQYF	TGTGCCAGCAGCCCGGGACTAGCGGGAAGAGAGGAACAAGAGACCCAGTACTTC
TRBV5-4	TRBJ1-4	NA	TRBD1	CASSLTGGGEKLFF	TGTGCCAGCAGCTTGACAGGGGGAGGTGAAAAACTGTTTTTT
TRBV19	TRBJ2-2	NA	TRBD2	CASRGISGRALNTGELFF	TGTGCCAGTAGGGGGATTAGCGGGAGGGCCCTGAACACCGGGGAGCTGTTTTTT
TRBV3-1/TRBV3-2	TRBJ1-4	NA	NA	CASSQGTGGHEKLFF	TGTGCCAGCAGCCAAGGGACGGGGGGCCATGAAAAACTGTTTTTT
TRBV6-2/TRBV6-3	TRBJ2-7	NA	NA	CASSDKFYEQYF	TGTGCCAGCAGTGACAAATTCTACGAGCAGTACTTC
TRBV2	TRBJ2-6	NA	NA	CASSGAVVASGANVLTF	TGTGCCAGCAGTGGAGCGGTGGTAGCCTCTGGGGCCAACGTCCTGACTTTC
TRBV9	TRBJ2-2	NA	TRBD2	CASSGSGTSVTGELFF	TGTGCCAGCAGCGGTTCCGGGACTAGCGTTACCGGGGAGCTGTTTTTT
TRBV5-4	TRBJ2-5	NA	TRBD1	CASTAGGAQETQYF	TGTGCCAGCACCGCAGGGGGAGCCCAAGAGACCCAGTACTTC
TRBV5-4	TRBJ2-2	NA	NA	CASSLTDTGELFF	TGTGCCAGCAGCTTGACTGACACCGGGGAGCTGTTTTTT
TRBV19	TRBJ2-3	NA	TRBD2	CASKPGLAVEGRVQYF	TGTGCCAGTAAGCCGGGACTAGCGGTGGAGGGCCGAGTGCAGTATTTT
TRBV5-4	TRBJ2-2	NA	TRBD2	CASSTPGLDTGELFF	TGTGCCAGCAGCACCCCGGGACTAGACACCGGGGAGCTGTTTTTT
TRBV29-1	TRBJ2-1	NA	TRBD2	CSVGTSGSRSYNEQFF	TGCAGCGTGGGGACTAGCGGGTCCCGCTCCTACAATGAGCAGTTCTTC
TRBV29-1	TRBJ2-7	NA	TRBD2	CSVIAGGPYEQYF	TGCAGCGTCATAGCGGGAGGGCCTTACGAGCAGTACTTC
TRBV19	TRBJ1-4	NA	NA	CASRQSTNEKLFF	TGTGCCAGTCGACAGTCAACTAATGAAAAACTGTTTTTT
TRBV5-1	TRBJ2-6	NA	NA	CASSGTVPSGANVLTF	TGCGCCAGCAGCGGGACTGTCCCCTCTGGGGCCAACGTCCTGACTTTC